This T cell receptor beta chain was observed in a study of cytomegalovirus exposure and HLA in healthy donors. The overall study: Prior work identified 100 million to 130 million unique TCR beta sequences in about 179 million T cells.

It was with 60 Vbeta and 13 Jbeta primers that the PCR ran. Profiling relied on immunoSEQ multiplex PCR, and the TCRdb table lists in-frame clones only, not all of them. The sample comprises 150,000 to 200,000 clones, over 70% of which are singletons, and around 4% rests with the top ten. A remark on this clone: Its antigen is not known.

Study-wide points: A few CMV-associated chains proved CMV antigen-specific in vitro.

Germline V CDR1 and CDR2: MGHRA, YSYEKL. The CDR3 is 14 residues long. V was clipped by 5 bases and J by 7 bases; unmatched bases: 10. The specimen sequenced was PBMCs. This chain joins TRBV4-1 and TRBJ1-2; 7 nucleotides agree with TRBD1. The TCR sequence derives from a man aged 50-59 years in good health and CMV-seronegative. The DNA of the CDR3 is TGCGCCAGCAGCAAGCCGGGACAGTCTTTTGGCTACACCTTC. Translation gives CASSKPGQSFGYTF.